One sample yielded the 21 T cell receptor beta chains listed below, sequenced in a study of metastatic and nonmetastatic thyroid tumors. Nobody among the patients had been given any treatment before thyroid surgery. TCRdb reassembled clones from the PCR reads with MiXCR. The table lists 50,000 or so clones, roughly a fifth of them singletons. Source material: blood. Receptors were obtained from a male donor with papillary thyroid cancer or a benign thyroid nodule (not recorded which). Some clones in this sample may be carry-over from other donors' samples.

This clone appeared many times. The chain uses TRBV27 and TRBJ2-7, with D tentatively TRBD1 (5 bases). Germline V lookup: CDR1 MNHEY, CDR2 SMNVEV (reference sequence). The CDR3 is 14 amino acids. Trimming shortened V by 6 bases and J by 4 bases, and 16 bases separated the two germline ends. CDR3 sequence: CASRSSGKGYEQYF. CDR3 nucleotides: TGTGCCAGCAGGTCCTCAGGGAAAGGGTACGAGCAGTACTTC.

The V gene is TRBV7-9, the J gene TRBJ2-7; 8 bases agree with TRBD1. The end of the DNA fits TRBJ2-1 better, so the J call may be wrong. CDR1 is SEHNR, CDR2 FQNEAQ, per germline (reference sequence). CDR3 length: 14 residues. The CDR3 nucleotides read TGTGGCTGCAGCCCGGACAGGGATTCAACCGAGCAGTTCTTC. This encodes CGCSPDRDSTEQFF.

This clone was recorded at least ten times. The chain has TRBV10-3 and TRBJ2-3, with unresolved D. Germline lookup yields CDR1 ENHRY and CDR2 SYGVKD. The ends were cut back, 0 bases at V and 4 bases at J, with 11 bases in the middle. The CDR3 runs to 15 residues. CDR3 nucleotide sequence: TGTGCCATCAGTGAGTCCGGACCTACGCCAGATACGCAGTATTTT. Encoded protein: CAISESGPTPDTQYF.

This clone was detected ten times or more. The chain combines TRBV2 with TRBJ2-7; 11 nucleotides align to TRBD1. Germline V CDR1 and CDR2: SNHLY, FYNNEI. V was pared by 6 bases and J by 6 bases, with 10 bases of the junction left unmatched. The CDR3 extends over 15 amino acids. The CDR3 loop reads CASRVGTGGLSEQYF. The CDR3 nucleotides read TGTGCCAGCAGAGTCGGGACAGGGGGTTTATCCGAGCAGTACTTC. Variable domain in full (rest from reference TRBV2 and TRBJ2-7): EPEVTQTPSHQVTQMGQEVILRCVPISNHLYFYWYRQILGQKVEFLVSFYNNEISEKSEIFDDQFSVERPDGSNFTLKIRSTKLEDSAMYFCASRVGTGGLSEQYFGPGTRLTVT.

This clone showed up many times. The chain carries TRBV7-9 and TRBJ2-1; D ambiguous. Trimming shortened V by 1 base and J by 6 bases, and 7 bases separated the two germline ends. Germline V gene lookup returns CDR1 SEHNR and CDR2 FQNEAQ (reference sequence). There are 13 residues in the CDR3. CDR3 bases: TGTGCCAGCAGCTTAGGGTCTGGCAATGAGCAGTTCTTC. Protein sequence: CASSLGSGNEQFF. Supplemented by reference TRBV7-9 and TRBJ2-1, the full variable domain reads DTGVSQNPRHKITKRGQNVTFRCDPISEHNRLYWYRQTLGQGPEFLTYFQNEAQLEKSRLLSDRFSAERPKGSFSTLEIQRTEQGDSAMYLCASSLGSGNEQFFGPGTRLTVL.

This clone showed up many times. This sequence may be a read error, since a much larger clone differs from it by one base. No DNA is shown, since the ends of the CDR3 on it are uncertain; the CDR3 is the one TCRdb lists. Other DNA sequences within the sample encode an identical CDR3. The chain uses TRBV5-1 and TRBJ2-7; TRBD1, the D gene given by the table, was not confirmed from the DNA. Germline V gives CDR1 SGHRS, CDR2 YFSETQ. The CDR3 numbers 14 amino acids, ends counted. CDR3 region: CASSFGQGANEQYF.

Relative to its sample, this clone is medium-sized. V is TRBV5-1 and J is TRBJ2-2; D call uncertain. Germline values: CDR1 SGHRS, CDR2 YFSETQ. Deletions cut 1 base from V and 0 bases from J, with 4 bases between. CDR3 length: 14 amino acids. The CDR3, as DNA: TGCGCCAGCAGCTTGTCCCCGAACACCGGGGAGCTGTTTTTT. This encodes CASSLSPNTGELFF.

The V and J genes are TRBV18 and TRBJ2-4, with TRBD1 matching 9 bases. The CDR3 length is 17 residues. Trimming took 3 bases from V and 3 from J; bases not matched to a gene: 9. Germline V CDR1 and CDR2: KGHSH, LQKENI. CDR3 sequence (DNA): TGTGCCAGCTCACCTATTGGACAGGGGCACGGCAAAAACATTCAGTACTTC. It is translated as CASSPIGQGHGKNIQYF. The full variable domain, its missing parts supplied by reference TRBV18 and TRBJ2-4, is NAGVMQNPRHLVRRRGQEARLRCSPMKGHSHVYWYRQLPEEGLKFMVYLQKENIIDESGMPKERFSAEFPKEGPSILRIQQVVRGDSAAYFCASSPIGQGHGKNIQYFGAGTRLSVL.

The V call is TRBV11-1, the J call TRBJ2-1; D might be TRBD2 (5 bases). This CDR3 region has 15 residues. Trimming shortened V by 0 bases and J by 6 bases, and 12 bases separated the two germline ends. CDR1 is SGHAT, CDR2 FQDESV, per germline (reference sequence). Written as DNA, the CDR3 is TGTGCCAGCAGCTTAGCTCTAGGAGGTCCCAATGAGCAGTTCTTC. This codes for CASSLALGGPNEQFF. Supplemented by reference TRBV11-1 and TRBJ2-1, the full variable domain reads EAEVAQSPRYKITEKSQAVAFWCDPISGHATLYWYRQILGQGPELLVQFQDESVVDDSQLPKDRFSAERLKGVDSTLKIQPAELGDSAMYLCASSLALGGPNEQFFGPGTRLTVL.

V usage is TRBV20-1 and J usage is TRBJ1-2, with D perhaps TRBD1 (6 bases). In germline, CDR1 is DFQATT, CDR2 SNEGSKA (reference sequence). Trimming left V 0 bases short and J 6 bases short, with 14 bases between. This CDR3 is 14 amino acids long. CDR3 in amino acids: CSARDQGRSHGYTF. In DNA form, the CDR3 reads TGCAGTGCTAGAGATCAGGGGCGATCCCATGGCTACACCTTC.

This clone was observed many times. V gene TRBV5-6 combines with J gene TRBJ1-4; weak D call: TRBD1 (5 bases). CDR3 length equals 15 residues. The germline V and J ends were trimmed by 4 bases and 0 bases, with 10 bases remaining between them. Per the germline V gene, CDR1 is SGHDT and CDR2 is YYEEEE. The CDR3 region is CASSRGAPTNEKLFF. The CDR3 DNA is TGTGCCAGCAGCCGAGGGGCCCCAACTAATGAAAAACTGTTTTTT.

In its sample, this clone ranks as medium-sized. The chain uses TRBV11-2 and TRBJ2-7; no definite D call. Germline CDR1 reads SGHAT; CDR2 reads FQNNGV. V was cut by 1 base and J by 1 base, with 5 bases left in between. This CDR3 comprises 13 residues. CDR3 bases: TGTGCCAGCAGCTTAGTCTATTCCTACGAGCAGTACTTC. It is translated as CASSLVYSYEQYF.

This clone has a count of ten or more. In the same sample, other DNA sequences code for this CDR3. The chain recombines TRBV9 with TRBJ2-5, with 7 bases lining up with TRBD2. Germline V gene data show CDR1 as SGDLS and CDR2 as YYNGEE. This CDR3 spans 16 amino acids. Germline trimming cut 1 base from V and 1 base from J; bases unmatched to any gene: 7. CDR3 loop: CASSVRAGAGQETQYF. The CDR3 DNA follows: TGTGCCAGCAGCGTAAGGGCGGGAGCAGGCCAAGAGACCCAGTACTTC.

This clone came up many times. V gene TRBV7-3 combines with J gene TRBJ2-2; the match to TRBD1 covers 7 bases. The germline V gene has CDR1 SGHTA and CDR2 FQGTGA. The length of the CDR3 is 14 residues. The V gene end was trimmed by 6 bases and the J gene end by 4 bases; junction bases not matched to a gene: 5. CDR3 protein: CASRQTGATGELFF. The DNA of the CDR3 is TGTGCCAGCAGACAAACAGGGGCCACCGGGGAGCTGTTTTTT.

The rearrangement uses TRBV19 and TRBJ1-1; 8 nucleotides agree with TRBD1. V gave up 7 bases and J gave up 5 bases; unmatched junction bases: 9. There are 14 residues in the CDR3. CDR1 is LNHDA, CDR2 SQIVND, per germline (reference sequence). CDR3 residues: CASTPTGTGTEAFF. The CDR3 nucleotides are TGTGCCAGTACTCCGACAGGGACAGGAACTGAAGCTTTCTTT. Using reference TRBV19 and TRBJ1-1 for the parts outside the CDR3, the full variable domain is DGGITQSPKYLFRKEGQNVTLSCEQNLNHDAMYWYRQDPGQGLRLIYYSQIVNDFQKGDIAEGYSVSREKKESFPLTVTSAQKNPTAFYLCASTPTGTGTEAFFGQGTRLTVV.

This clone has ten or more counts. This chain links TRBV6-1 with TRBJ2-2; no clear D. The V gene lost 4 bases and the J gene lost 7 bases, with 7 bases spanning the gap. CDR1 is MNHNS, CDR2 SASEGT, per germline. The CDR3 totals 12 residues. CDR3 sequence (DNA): TGTGCCAGCAGTGGAGAGGTCGGGGAGCTGTTTTTT. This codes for CASSGEVGELFF.

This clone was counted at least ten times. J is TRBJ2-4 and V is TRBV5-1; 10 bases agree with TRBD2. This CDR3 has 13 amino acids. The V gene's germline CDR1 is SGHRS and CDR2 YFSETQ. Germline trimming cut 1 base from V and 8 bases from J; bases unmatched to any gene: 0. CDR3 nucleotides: TGCGCCAGCAGCTTGACTAGCGGGGACATTCAGTACTTC. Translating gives CASSLTSGDIQYF.

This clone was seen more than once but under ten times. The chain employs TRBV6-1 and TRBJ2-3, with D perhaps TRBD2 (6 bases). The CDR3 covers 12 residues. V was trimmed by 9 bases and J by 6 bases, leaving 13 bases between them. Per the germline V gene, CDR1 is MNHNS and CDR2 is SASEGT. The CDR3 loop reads CASGGFTDTQYF. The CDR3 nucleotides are TGTGCCAGTGGAGGGTTTACCGATACGCAGTATTTT.

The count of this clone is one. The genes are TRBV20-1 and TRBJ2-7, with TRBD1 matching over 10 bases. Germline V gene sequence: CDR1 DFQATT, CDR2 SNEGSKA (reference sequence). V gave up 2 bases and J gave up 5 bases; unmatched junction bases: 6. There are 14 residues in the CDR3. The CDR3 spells CSARKGQGVHEQYF. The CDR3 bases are TGCAGTGCTAGAAAAGGACAGGGGGTCCACGAGCAGTACTTC.

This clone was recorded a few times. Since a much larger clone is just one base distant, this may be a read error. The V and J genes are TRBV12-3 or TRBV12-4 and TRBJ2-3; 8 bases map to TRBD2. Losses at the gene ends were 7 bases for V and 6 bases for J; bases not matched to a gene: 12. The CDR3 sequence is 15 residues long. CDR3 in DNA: TGTGCCAGCATCCTCCCCGGGGGGGACTATGATACGCAGTATTTT. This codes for CASILPGGDYDTQYF.

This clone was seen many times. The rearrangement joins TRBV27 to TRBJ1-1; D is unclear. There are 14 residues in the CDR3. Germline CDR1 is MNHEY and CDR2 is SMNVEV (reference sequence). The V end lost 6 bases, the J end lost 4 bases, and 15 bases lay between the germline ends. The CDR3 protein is CASSPSEELTEAFF. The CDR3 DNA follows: TGTGCCAGCAGCCCTAGCGAGGAGCTCACTGAAGCTTTCTTT.